This TCR beta chain emerged from a study of blood T cell repertoires in COVID-19. Sequencing used immunoSEQ multiplex PCR; TCRdb keeps in-frame clones, though not all of them. The table shows over 200,000 clones, with approximately 80% occurring only once. V was shortened by 6 bases and J by 5 bases, with 10 bases between the two germline ends. CDR1 KGHSH and CDR2 LQKENI come from the germline V gene. CDR3 length: 12 amino acids. The chain recombines TRBV18 with TRBJ1-1, with no clear D. The sequencing input was PBMCs or T cells enriched from blood (not recorded which). This clonotype originated in a man aged 40-49 years who had recovered from COVID-19. CDR3 DNA sequence: TGTGCCAGCTCCCGAACCGGGACTGAAGCTTTCTTT. Protein product: CASSRTGTEAFF.